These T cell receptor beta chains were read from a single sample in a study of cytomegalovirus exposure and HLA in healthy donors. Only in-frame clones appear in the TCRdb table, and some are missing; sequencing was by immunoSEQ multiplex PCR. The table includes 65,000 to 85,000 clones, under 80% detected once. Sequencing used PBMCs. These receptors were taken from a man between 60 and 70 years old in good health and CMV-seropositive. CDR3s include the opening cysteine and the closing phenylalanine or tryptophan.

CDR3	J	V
CASSTAGLNTGELFF	TRBJ2-2	TRBV5-1
CASSPPLTRSGYTF	TRBJ1-2	TRBV19
CASRGTGTYNSPLHF	TRBJ1-6	TRBV28
CASSLAAGLDEQYF	TRBJ2-7	TRBV7-2
CASILLAGAFTDTQYF	TRBJ2-3	TRBV5-1
CASSPPNTGELFF	TRBJ2-2	TRBV6-5
CASSHASETRLGNEQFF	TRBJ2-1	TRBV27
CAWNRGTGWAFF	TRBJ1-1	TRBV30
CASCPGNNQPQHF	TRBJ1-5	TRBV11-2
CASSESGTVGGQPQHF	TRBJ1-5	TRBV10-2
CAWSVGGYGYTF	TRBJ1-2	TRBV30
CASSPKTGLAGPEQFF	TRBJ2-1	TRBV11-2
CASSFGQGSNQPQHF	TRBJ1-5	TRBV9
CASSHSGDSDTQYF	TRBJ2-3	TRBV4-1
CASSRDSSSGNTIYF	TRBJ1-3	TRBV2
CASRSTGLFSPLHF	TRBJ1-6	TRBV27
CASSIRTGKTGELFF	TRBJ2-2	TRBV28
CASGTVSYEQYF	TRBJ2-7	TRBV28
CASSQDRGVYEQYF	TRBJ2-7	TRBV4-2
CASSIDRDEQYF	TRBJ2-7	TRBV19
CASSTSDRGGYGYTF	TRBJ1-2	TRBV5-1
CASSWTGGRYEQYF	TRBJ2-7	TRBV18
CASSLAGTGIETQYF	TRBJ2-5	TRBV7-9
CASSRGQNQETQYF	TRBJ2-5	TRBV4-2
CASSLGGGAGGEQFF	TRBJ2-1	TRBV5-6